Listed below are T cell receptor beta chains from one sample, sequenced in a study of T cells in Graves' hyperthyroidism and ophthalmopathy. TCRdb re-called the multiplex PCR reads with MiXCR, one entry per CDR3 protein. The sample holds fewer than 550,000 distinct CDR3 sequences, more than 15% seen once. The material sequenced was blood. These receptors were taken from a woman between 18 and 30 years old with Graves' hyperthyroidism. CDR3s include the opening cysteine and the closing phenylalanine or tryptophan. The order of the fields is V gene, clone size, D gene, J gene, CDR3 protein, CDR3 DNA. D genes are given only for firm matches. Clone size is given for some rows only: seen once, a few or many times, or a class if the clone is expanded.

TRBV20-1	-	-	TRBJ1-1	CSANGGRDTEAFF	TGCAGTGCTAACGGGGGGCGGGACACTGAAGCTTTCTTT
TRBV19	few	TRBD2	TRBJ2-6	CASSISGTSTSGANVLTF	TGTGCCAGTAGTATATCGGGGACTAGCACCTCTGGGGCCAACGTCCTGACTTTC
TRBV9	-	TRBD2	TRBJ2-2	CASSEGLAGGPRDTGELFF	TGTGCCAGCAGCGAAGGACTAGCGGGAGGGCCGAGGGACACCGGGGAGCTGTTTTTT
TRBV5-1	-	-	TRBJ2-2	CASSVAGLVLNTGELFF	TGCGCCAGCAGCGTCGCGGGACTTGTACTCAACACCGGGGAGCTGTTTTTT
TRBV3-1	-	-	TRBJ1-5	CASSRDTGRNQPQHF	TGTGCCAGCAGCCGAGATACAGGGCGCAATCAGCCCCAGCATTTT
TRBV2	many	-	TRBJ2-7	CASNYDRSSDEQYF	TGTGCCAGCAATTACGACAGGTCAAGCGACGAGCAGTACTTC
TRBV6-1	many	TRBD1	TRBJ2-2	CASNTWDRGNTGELFF	TGTGCCAGCAATACCTGGGACAGGGGAAACACCGGGGAGCTGTTTTTT
TRBV6-1	many	-	TRBJ1-1	CATKGGSEAFF	TGTGCCACCAAAGGGGGGAGTGAAGCTTTCTTT
TRBV10-3	many	TRBD1	TRBJ1-5	CAISEGQGDQPQHF	TGTGCCATCAGTGAGGGACAGGGGGATCAGCCCCAGCATTTT
TRBV2	few	-	TRBJ2-6	CASTEDSSGANVLTF	TGTGCCAGCACGGAGGACAGCTCTGGGGCCAACGTCCTGACTTTC
TRBV18	many	TRBD2	TRBJ2-7	CASSPPSGRPSSYEQYF	TGTGCCAGCTCACCTCCTAGCGGGAGGCCTAGCTCCTACGAGCAGTACTTC
TRBV2	-	-	TRBJ2-7	CASTTNYEQYF	TGTGCCAGCACGACTAACTACGAGCAGTACTTC
TRBV18	-	-	TRBJ1-1	CASSPLDMNTEAFF	TGTGCCAGCTCACCACTGGACATGAACACTGAAGCTTTCTTT
TRBV27	few	TRBD1	TRBJ1-1	CASSSYQGVTEAFF	TGTGCCAGCAGTTCCTACCAGGGGGTCACTGAAGCTTTCTTT
TRBV4-2	once	-	TRBJ1-1	CASSQDGKRGMNTEAFF	TGTGCCAGCAGCCAAGATGGGAAGAGGGGGATGAACACTGAAGCTTTCTTT
TRBV20-1	many	TRBD2	TRBJ2-1	CSARAPGLAGDYYNEQFF	TGCAGTGCTAGGGCTCCTGGACTAGCGGGGGATTACTACAATGAGCAGTTCTTC
TRBV19	-	TRBD2	TRBJ2-7	CASSSRTSGSSYEQYF	TGTGCCAGTAGTAGCAGGACTAGCGGGAGCTCGTACGAGCAGTACTTC
TRBV7-9	-	-	TRBJ1-6	CASSLAGGGPGSPLHF	TGTGCCAGCAGCTTAGCTGGTGGGGGCCCGGGGTCACCCCTCCACTTT
TRBV27	-	-	TRBJ1-1	CASSKGVLYTEAFF	TGTGCCAGCAGCAAGGGGGTATTATACACTGAAGCTTTCTTT
TRBV20-1	many	-	TRBJ1-3	CSAQSSGNTIYF	TGCAGTGCTCAGAGCTCTGGAAACACCATATATTTT
TRBV30	many	-	TRBJ1-2	CAWGPGAGYTF	TGTGCCTGGGGGCCAGGGGCTGGCTACACCTTC
TRBV7-6	-	-	TRBJ2-2	CASSGMGPISGELFF	TGTGCCAGCAGCGGGATGGGGCCCATTTCCGGGGAGCTGTTTTTT
TRBV19	many	TRBD2	TRBJ2-3	CASSIRAGSTDTQYF	TGTGCCAGTAGTATCCGAGCGGGGAGCACAGATACGCAGTATTTT
TRBV29-1	many	TRBD1	TRBJ2-7	CSVVGLADRAELFYEQYF	TGCAGCGTTGTGGGGTTGGCCGACAGGGCGGAGTTATTCTACGAGCAGTACTTC
TRBV4-1	many	-	TRBJ2-7	CASSQDLGLLYEQYF	TGCGCCAGCAGCCAAGATCTAGGACTGCTTTACGAGCAGTACTTC
TRBV18	many	-	TRBJ1-2	CASSPYREFDYGYTF	TGTGCCAGCTCACCCTACAGGGAATTCGACTATGGCTACACCTTC
TRBV12-3/TRBV12-4	many	-	TRBJ2-7	CASSFGPLTYEQYF	TGTGCCAGCAGTTTTGGCCCTCTGACCTACGAGCAGTACTTC